This passage covers 14 T cell receptor beta chains from one sample sequenced in a study of blood T cells in healthy people across ages. Primed by a sample-barcoded 5' primer and a J-beta primer mix, a second PCR proceeded for about 7 to 11 cycles. MiXCR was run by TCRdb on the 5' RACE reads, yielding one entry per CDR3 protein. The sample includes some 1,000,000 distinct CDR3 sequences, roughly a quarter of them seen just once. These data also formed part of another study, on T cells of mothers and their children.

The specimen sequenced was blood. These receptor sequences come from a girl aged 2 to 10 in good health.

The chain carries TRBV19 and TRBJ2-1, with 10 nucleotides matching TRBD2. V was clipped by 2 bases and J by 4 bases; unmatched bases: 2. CDR1 is LNHDA, CDR2 SQIVND, per germline (reference sequence). The CDR3 is 15 residues long. The CDR3 nucleotides are TGTGCCAGTAGTATATCTAGCGGGGGTTACAATGAGCAGTTCTTC. The encoded protein is CASSISSGGYNEQFF. The variable domain in full, with the rest retrieved from reference TRBV19 and TRBJ2-1, is DGGITQSPKYLFRKEGQNVTLSCEQNLNHDAMYWYRQDPGQGLRLIYYSQIVNDFQKGDIAEGYSVSREKKESFPLTVTSAQKNPTAFYLCASSISSGGYNEQFFGPGTRLTVL.

The rearrangement uses TRBV6-6 and TRBJ1-2; D is unresolved. The V and J ends lost 4 bases and 8 bases respectively, with 14 bases between them. Per germline, CDR1 MNHNY and CDR2 SVGAGI (reference sequence). This CDR3 comprises 13 residues. CDR3 sequence reads: CASSLVGMEGYTF. The CDR3 nucleotides read TGTGCCAGCAGTTTAGTTGGGATGGAAGGCTACACCTTC.

The gene calls are TRBV29-1 and TRBJ2-1, with unresolved D. The ends were cut back, 2 bases at V and 5 bases at J, with 16 bases in the middle. Germline V gene lookup returns CDR1 SQVTM and CDR2 ANQGSEA. The CDR3 is made up of 15 amino acids. Here the CDR3 DNA reads TGCAGCGTTGAAAACGACCCGGAGTTAAACAATGAGCAGTTCTTC. Amino acids: CSVENDPELNNEQFF.

The rearrangement uses TRBV2 and TRBJ2-1, with a possible D match to TRBD2 (6 bases). Trimming left V 7 bases short and J 9 bases short, with 10 bases between. CDR1 is SNHLY, CDR2 FYNNEI, per germline. The CDR3 is 11 amino acids. DNA of the CDR3: TGTGCCAGCATTGGGGAGGCTGAGCAGTTCTTC. Protein sequence: CASIGEAEQFF.

V is TRBV28 and J is TRBJ2-1; 9 positions match TRBD2. CDR3 length: 16 residues. Per germline, CDR1 MDHEN and CDR2 SYDVKM. V trimming: 2 bases; J trimming: 9 bases; junction bases outside the gene matches: 11. CDR3 bases: TGTGCCAGCAGTTTAACTTGGGGCGGGGGGGCCTCTGAGCAGTTCTTC. It yields the protein CASSLTWGGGASEQFF.

This clonotype came up a few times. This chain uses TRBV6-5 with TRBJ2-7; 8 bases line up with TRBD2. CDR3 size: 15 residues. Germline assignment: CDR1 MNHEY and CDR2 SVGAGI. The J segment lost 2 bases and the V segment lost 4 bases, leaving 7 bases of the junction unmatched. In DNA, the CDR3 is TGTGCCAGCAGTTGGACACTAGCGGCGGCCTACGAGCAGTACTTC. Residues: CASSWTLAAAYEQYF.

This chain connects TRBV7-9 to TRBJ2-5; the D gene is possibly TRBD2 (5 bases). The end of the DNA fits TRBJ2-7 better, so the J call may be wrong. This CDR3 comprises 16 residues. Germline CDR1 SEHNR, CDR2 FQNEAQ (reference sequence). The chain's CDR3 is CASSLASGKSSYEQYF. CDR3 bases: TGTGCCAGCAGCTTAGCCTCGGGAAAGAGCTCCTACGAGCAGTACTTC.

This clonotype turned up a few times. The genes are TRBV7-4 and TRBJ1-1; unclear D gene. Germline-derived CDR1 and CDR2 are SGHVT and SQSDAQ. Between the trimmed V and J ends, which lost 7 bases and 8 bases, there was a span of 17 bases. CDR3 length equals 13 residues. CDR3 in amino acids: CASNKFPETEAFF. CDR3 DNA sequence: TGTGCCAGCAATAAATTCCCCGAGACCGAAGCTTTCTTT. Full variable domain (missing parts from reference TRBV7-4 and TRBJ1-1): GAGVSQSPRYKVAKRGRDVALRCDSISGHVTLYWYRQTLGQGSEVLTYSQSDAQRDKSGRPSGRFSAERPERSVSTLKIQRTEQGDSAVYLCASNKFPETEAFFGQGTRLTVV.

The genes are TRBV2 and TRBJ2-2, with TRBD1 identical over 7 bases. The CDR3 covers 16 residues. CDR1 and CDR2 (germline): SNHLY, FYNNEI. J lost 2 bases, V lost 7 bases, and 10 bases had no gene match. CDR3: CASTDFGTVNTGELFF. In DNA form, the CDR3 reads TGTGCCAGCACCGACTTTGGGACAGTTAACACCGGGGAGCTGTTTTTT. The full variable domain, in which reference TRBV2 and TRBJ2-2 provide the parts outside the CDR3, is EPEVTQTPSHQVTQMGQEVILRCVPISNHLYFYWYRQILGQKVEFLVSFYNNEISEKSEIFDDQFSVERPDGSNFTLKIRSTKLEDSAMYFCASTDFGTVNTGELFFGEGSRLTVL.

V is TRBV7-2 and J is TRBJ2-3, with D unclear. Germline CDR1 SGHTA, CDR2 FQGNSA. The CDR3 runs to 14 residues. V gave up 6 bases and J gave up 0 bases, with 10 bases separating them. DNA for the CDR3: TGTGCCAGCAGTTTGATTGGGAGCACAGATACGCAGTATTTT. Its translation is CASSLIGSTDTQYF.

J is TRBJ2-6 and V is TRBV5-1; maybe TRBD2 (5 bases). V was shortened by 4 bases and J by 1 base, with 12 bases between the two germline ends. The V gene's germline CDR1 is SGHRS and CDR2 YFSETQ. The CDR3 runs to 16 residues. This chain's CDR3 is CASSPRSGSGANVLTF. The CDR3 DNA reads as TGCGCCAGCAGCCCGCGCTCGGGATCTGGGGCCAACGTCCTGACTTTC.

As concerns this clonotype: One junction end does not reproduce the germline sequence, and a read error may be involved. The rearrangement links TRBV18 to TRBJ2-1; tentatively, D is TRBD1 or TRBD2 (5 bases each). Per germline, CDR1 KGHSH and CDR2 LQKENI. This CDR3 is 15 amino acids long. CDR3 in DNA: TGTGCCAGCTCACCACAGGGGAGCTCCTACAATGGGCAGTTCTTC. This gives the protein CASSPQGSSYNGQFF.

In its sample, this clonotype was seen a few times. The chain couples TRBV20-1 to TRBJ2-5; 11 bases map to TRBD1. This CDR3 is 15 amino acids long. Germline V lookup: CDR1 DFQATT, CDR2 SNEGSKA (reference sequence). V lost 3 bases and J lost 4; bases outside the gene matches: 7. The CDR3 sequence is CSASDAGTGGETQYF. The CDR3 coding sequence is TGCAGTGCTAGTGATGCCGGGACAGGGGGAGAGACCCAGTACTTC.

This clonotype has a count of ten or more. The chain is built from TRBV29-1 and TRBJ2-1; no clear D gene. The CDR3 extends over 13 amino acids. CDR1 SQVTM and CDR2 ANQGSEA come from the germline V gene. The ends were cut back, 7 bases at V and 0 bases at J, with 10 bases in the middle. CDR3 in amino acids: CSAELSSYNEQFF. CDR3 coding DNA: TGCAGCGCCGAGTTGAGCTCCTACAATGAGCAGTTCTTC.